The next 9 T cell receptor beta chains were all read from a single sample in a study of cytomegalovirus exposure and HLA in healthy donors (dated 2017 in TCRdb). Library prep was done by the immunoSEQ multiplex PCR assay. The immuneACCESS repertoire file appears here via TCRdb, limited to in-frame rearrangements. These files lack a portion of the clones; in checked studies, under half of the deficit traces to unresolved V genes, and the cause of the others is not known. This sample has 90,000 to 150,000 clones in its table, and less than 90% of those were observed once. The top ten hold about 4.2% of the sample. Specimen: PBMCs. The receptor set was obtained from a man younger than 30 in good health and CMV-seropositive.

This clone was counted once. The V and J genes are TRBV2 and TRBJ2-7; the D is unclear. Germline values: CDR1 SNHLY, CDR2 FYNNEI. Between the trimmed V and J ends, which lost 8 bases and 0 bases, there was a span of 11 bases. CDR3 size: 13 residues. In DNA form, the CDR3 reads TGTGCCAGCGGAGACCAAAACTCCTACGAGCAGTACTTC. Translation gives CASGDQNSYEQYF.

The genes are TRBV7-8 and TRBJ1-6, with D unclear. The CDR3 covers 16 residues. CDR1 is SGHVS and CDR2 is FQNEAQ in the germline V gene. Trimming cost V 2 bases and J 7 bases, with 15 bases left between them. The CDR3 here is CASSLSPGNPNSPLHF. CDR3 nucleotides: TGTGCCAGCAGCTTATCTCCAGGAAATCCGAATTCACCCCTCCACTTT.

This rearrangement joins TRBV5-1 to TRBJ1-1, with 7 bases lining up with TRBD1. The CDR3 has 13 amino acids. With V trimmed by 5 bases and J by 2 bases, 3 bases remained unmatched. Germline V gene lookup returns CDR1 SGHRS and CDR2 YFSETQ. CDR3 DNA: TGCGCCAGCAGAAGACAGGGTAACACTGAAGCTTTCTTT. Translation: CASRRQGNTEAFF. Filled out from reference TRBV5-1 and TRBJ1-1, the complete variable domain reads KAGVTQTPRYLIKTRGQQVTLSCSPISGHRSVSWYQQTPGQGLQFLFEYFSETQRNKGNFPGRFSGRQFSNSRSEMNVSTLELGDSALYLCASRRQGNTEAFFGQGTRLTVV.

The chain couples TRBV5-1 to TRBJ2-2, with TRBD1 identical over 9 bases. The CDR3 consists of 15 residues. Germline values: CDR1 SGHRS, CDR2 YFSETQ. V lost 6 bases, J lost 2 bases, and 5 bases stayed unmatched. The CDR3 DNA reads TGCGCCAGCACAGGACAGGGGCGCAACACCGGGGAGCTGTTTTTT. This translates into CASTGQGRNTGELFF. Drawing the rest from reference TRBV5-1 and TRBJ2-2, the complete variable domain is KAGVTQTPRYLIKTRGQQVTLSCSPISGHRSVSWYQQTPGQGLQFLFEYFSETQRNKGNFPGRFSGRQFSNSRSEMNVSTLELGDSALYLCASTGQGRNTGELFFGEGSRLTVL.

This clone was seen a handful of times. This rearrangement joins TRBV9 to TRBJ1-2; tentative D call: TRBD1 (5 bases). V shed 2 bases and J shed 0 bases, with 8 bases lying between them. This CDR3 is built from 14 residues. Germline CDR1 is SGDLS and CDR2 is YYNGEE. CDR3 nucleotide sequence: TGTGCCAGCAGCGTCCAGGGAACTAACTATGGCTACACCTTC. Protein: CASSVQGTNYGYTF. Full variable domain (rest looked up from reference TRBV9 and TRBJ1-2): DSGVTQTPKHLITATGQRVTLRCSPRSGDLSVYWYQQSLDQGLQFLIQYYNGEERAKGNILERFSAQQFPDLHSELNLSSLELGDSALYFCASSVQGTNYGYTFGSGTRLTVV.

The rearrangement uses TRBV19 and TRBJ2-7; the D gene is possibly TRBD1 (6 bases). Germline values: CDR1 LNHDA, CDR2 SQIVND (reference sequence). The CDR3 is made up of 14 amino acids. Trimming took off 4 bases at V and 2 bases at J, with 12 bases between the two ends. The CDR3 spells CASSKGDTTYEQYF. In nucleotides, the CDR3 is TGTGCCAGTAGTAAAGGGGACACAACCTACGAGCAGTACTTC.

This chain joins TRBV11-2 and TRBJ1-1; no clear D. The CDR3 extends over 13 amino acids. V was shortened by 2 bases and J by 0 bases, with 4 bases between the two germline ends. CDR1 and CDR2 from the germline V gene are SGHAT and FQNNGV. The CDR3 protein is CASSLTVNTEAFF. Here the CDR3 DNA reads TGTGCCAGCAGCTTAACAGTGAACACTGAAGCTTTCTTT. Based on the CDR3 plus reference TRBV11-2 and TRBJ1-1, the full variable domain is EAGVAQSPRYKIIEKRQSVAFWCNPISGHATLYWYQQILGQGPKLLIQFQNNGVVDDSQLPKDRFSAERLKGVDSTLKIQPAKLEDSAVYLCASSLTVNTEAFFGQGTRLTVV.

The chain has TRBV10-3 and TRBJ2-1, with 7 positions matching TRBD1. V lost 4 bases to trimming and J lost 8 bases; unmatched junction nucleotides: 2. This CDR3 region has 12 residues. CDR1 ENHRY and CDR2 SYGVKD come from the germline V gene. CDR3 coding DNA: TGTGCCATCAGTGGAGGGGGCGATGAGCAGTTCTTC. It yields the protein CAISGGGDEQFF.

The chain links TRBV2 to TRBJ2-1, with TRBD1 matching over 8 bases. This CDR3 contains 15 residues. Germline V CDR1 and CDR2: SNHLY, FYNNEI. The ends lost 5 bases at V and 0 bases at J; junction bases unmatched: 3. DNA of the CDR3: TGTGCCAGCAGTTTTGACAGGGGCTCCTACAATGAGCAGTTCTTC. It is translated as CASSFDRGSYNEQFF.